The clone carrying this T cell receptor beta chain was detected many times. As yet, its antigen is unknown. V lost 1 base to trimming and J lost 7 bases, with 5 bases between them. Germline CDR1 WNHNN, CDR2 SYGVQD (reference sequence). The CDR3 is made up of 13 amino acids. This sample is drawn from a study of metastatic and nonmetastatic thyroid tumors. Background on the study: For malignant and benign thyroid patients, tumor or nodule tissue and blood were the sources whose repertoires were compared. General study points: According to reports, the diversity of TCR beta was significantly higher in malignant thyroid tumors than in benign nodules, and this held in both blood and tumor samples.

Authors' processing steps: Clinicopathological groups supplied CDR3 differences that were used to build a distant-metastasis classifier for papillary thyroid cancer. TCRdb reanalyzed the PCR reads via MiXCR. Clone size and V and J calls follow TCRdb, not the original study. The sample carries tens of thousands of clones, 20% recorded once. Thyroid surgery took place with no prior treatment in any patient. The chain links TRBV10-1 to TRBJ1-6; D unresolved. Sample: blood. This receptor was identified in a female donor with papillary thyroid cancer or a benign thyroid nodule (not recorded which). Some clones in this sample may be carry-over from other donors' samples. The CDR3 reads CASSEFWNSPLHF. For the CDR3, the DNA is TGCGCCAGCAGTGAGTTCTGGAATTCACCCCTCCACTTT.